This T cell receptor (beta chain) was identified in a study of T cells in Graves' hyperthyroidism and ophthalmopathy. The source material, RNA transcripts, was used to amplify TCR beta CDR3 regions. HTBI primers drove first-round RT-PCR of the TCR CDR3. TCRdb independently ran MiXCR on the multiplex PCR reads; one entry per CDR3 protein. The sample holds 500,000 to 650,000 distinct CDR3 sequences, 15% to 20% seen once. The authors took PBMCs from 10 ml fresh peripheral blood. Input material: blood. The clonotype comes from a man between 35 and 55 years old with Graves' ophthalmopathy.

CDR3 region: CSVEANSYEQYF. The CDR3, as DNA: TGCAGCGTTGAGGCCAACTCCTACGAGCAGTACTTC. The rearrangement links TRBV29-1 to TRBJ2-7; D is uncertain. Trimming shortened V by 3 bases and J by 0 bases, and 6 bases separated the two germline ends. The CDR3 is 12 amino acids. The V gene's germline CDR1 is SQVTM and CDR2 ANQGSEA.